This T cell receptor beta chain was identified in a study of CD8+ T cells in alopecia areata. General study points: Lesional scalp, notably in alopecia totalis/universalis, had clonality above that of normal scalp.

In regard to this clone: Its antigen remains unidentified. A read error may account for a junction end that differs from germline.

cDNA serving as the sequencing template came from extracted, reverse transcribed RNA. Using immunoSEQ multiplex PCR, the repertoire was profiled, and TCRdb retains in-frame clones only, with some absent. Among 140,000 to 150,000 clones listed, roughly 61% were seen once. The study team obtained lesional scalp punch biopsies and peripheral blood from alopecia areata patients. This CDR3 is built from 10 residues. Sequenced here: CD4+ T cells sorted from blood, sampled at week 0. This chain joins TRBV23-1 and TRBJ2-7, with D possibly called TRBD1 or TRBD2 (5 bases each). TRBV23-1 has ORF status, its function being uncertain. This receptor was identified in a human donor with alopecia areata. The CDR3 region is CASSPRDGEF. The CDR3 nucleotides read TGCGCCAGCAGTCCCCGGGACGGTGAATTC.